A selection of T cell receptor beta chains follows, all from one sample in a study of shared clonotypes between healthy human individuals. The table came from immunoSEQ multiplex PCR; TCRdb's copy has only in-frame clones and leaves some out. The top ten clones hold over 0.12% of a sample with a few million clones, around nine tenths of them seen once. Source material: naive CD4+ T cells sorted from blood. The origin of the receptors is a man aged 18 to 29 in good health. Each CDR3 is given with its conserved first and last residue. Fields, in order: D gene, J gene, clone size, V gene, CDR3 protein, CDR3 DNA. A D gene is named only where the DNA matches it firmly. A row's size may be missing; if present it is once, few, many or a size class.

>TRBD1|TRBJ2-7|NA|TRBV2
CASIRQGDTYEQYF
TGTGCCAGCATCAGACAGGGGGACACCTACGAGCAGTACTTC
>TRBD1|TRBJ1-1|NA|TRBV6-5
CASSRGTDTEAFF
TGTGCCAGCAGCCGAGGGACAGACACTGAAGCTTTCTTT
>TRBD2|TRBJ2-1|NA|TRBV11-3
CASSLEGLAGVDNEQFF
TGTGCCAGCAGCTTAGAGGGCCTAGCGGGGGTAGACAATGAGCAGTTCTTC
>NA|TRBJ1-3|few|TRBV7-9
CASSHMGSGNTIYF
TGTGCCAGCAGCCACATGGGGTCTGGAAACACCATATATTTT
>NA|TRBJ2-2|NA|TRBV19
CASRGRWAVTGELFF
TGTGCCAGTAGGGGGCGATGGGCTGTCACCGGGGAGCTGTTTTTT
>NA|TRBJ1-6|NA|TRBV30
CAWSSQGGSPLHF
TGTGCCTGGAGTTCCCAGGGTGGGTCACCCCTCCACTTT
>NA|TRBJ1-6|NA|TRBV20-1
CSASRGEPLHF
TGCAGTGCTAGTCGGGGGGAACCCCTCCACTTT
>NA|TRBJ1-1|NA|TRBV7-9
CASSLESPGTRLNTEAFF
TGTGCCAGCAGCTTAGAGTCGCCTGGCACCAGGCTGAACACTGAAGCTTTCTTT
>TRBD2|TRBJ2-7|NA|TRBV5-6
CASTVWGGSYEQYF
TGTGCCAGCACCGTTTGGGGGGGTTCCTACGAGCAGTACTTC
>NA|TRBJ1-6|once|TRBV4-3
CASSQVARGRTSSYNSPLHF
TGCGCCAGCAGCCAAGTAGCTCGAGGACGGACGAGCTCCTATAATTCACCCCTCCACTTT
>NA|TRBJ1-1|NA|TRBV5-5
CASSLGQGNLGTEAFF
TGTGCCAGCAGCTTGGGGCAGGGTAATTTGGGGACTGAAGCTTTCTTT
>TRBD2|TRBJ2-1|NA|TRBV5-5
CASSLTSGKGNEQFF
TGTGCCAGCAGCTTGACTAGCGGGAAGGGCAATGAGCAGTTCTTC
>NA|TRBJ1-1|few|TRBV4-2
CATRGDLNTEAFF
TGTGCCACTCGCGGGGACTTGAACACTGAAGCTTTCTTT
>NA|TRBJ2-3|once|TRBV6-5
CASTRGASTDTQYF
TGTGCCAGCACTCGCGGGGCTAGCACAGATACGCAGTATTTT
>NA|TRBJ2-7|NA|TRBV11-2
CASSPDTSLIEQYF
TGTGCCAGCAGCCCGGACACGTCTCTCATCGAGCAGTACTTC
>TRBD1|TRBJ2-7|NA|TRBV5-1
CASSSPDRAYEQYF
TGCGCCAGCAGCTCTCCGGACAGGGCCTACGAGCAGTACTTC
>NA|TRBJ1-2|NA|TRBV7-9
CASSYATGNYGYTF
TGTGCCAGCAGCTACGCGACGGGAAACTATGGCTACACCTTC
>NA|TRBJ1-3|once|TRBV2
CASSPDKRNTIYF
TGTGCCAGCAGTCCCGATAAGCGAAACACCATATATTTT
>NA|TRBJ1-2|NA|TRBV28
CASSLLDSPTEGYTF
TGTGCCAGCAGTTTATTAGACAGCCCCACAGAGGGCTACACCTTC
>TRBD1|TRBJ2-5|NA|TRBV7-9
CASSLGDRGLQETQYF
TGTGCCAGCAGCTTAGGGGACAGGGGGCTCCAAGAGACCCAGTACTTC
>NA|TRBJ2-6|NA|TRBV10-2
CASSEPGSGANVLTF
TGCGCCAGCAGTGAACCGGGCTCTGGGGCCAACGTCCTGACTTTC
>NA|TRBJ2-1|once|TRBV19
CASSAWTVNGGDEQFF
TGTGCCAGTAGTGCGTGGACAGTAAACGGTGGGGATGAGCAGTTCTTC
>NA|TRBJ2-4|NA|TRBV14
CASSQAGTTIQYF
TGTGCCAGCAGCCAAGCAGGAACGACCATTCAGTACTTC
>NA|TRBJ1-1|NA|TRBV18
CASSPNGDDTEAFF
TGTGCCAGCTCACCAAATGGGGACGACACTGAAGCTTTCTTT
>NA|TRBJ2-5|NA|TRBV30
CAWSVGRGGRETQYF
TGTGCCTGGAGTGTAGGCAGGGGCGGGAGAGAGACCCAGTACTTC
>TRBD1|TRBJ2-5|NA|TRBV7-9
CASSFPVQGEETQYF
TGTGCCAGCAGCTTCCCCGTCCAGGGGGAAGAGACCCAGTACTTC
>NA|TRBJ1-1|NA|TRBV18
CASSPTGESTEAFF
TGTGCCAGCTCACCAACAGGCGAGAGCACTGAAGCTTTCTTT
>NA|TRBJ2-1|NA|TRBV6-5
CASSYSQGNPYNEQFF
TGTGCCAGCAGTTACTCGCAAGGGAATCCCTACAATGAGCAGTTCTTC
>TRBD1|TRBJ1-3|NA|TRBV5-1
CASSVGQGGDTIYF
TGCGCCAGCAGCGTGGGACAGGGAGGAGACACCATATATTTT
>TRBD2|TRBJ2-4|NA|TRBV10-2
CASRISGRGNIQYF
TGCGCCAGCAGGATTAGCGGGAGGGGAAACATTCAGTACTTC
>NA|TRBJ2-3|NA|TRBV11-2
CASSLGGPDTQYF
TGTGCCAGCAGCTTAGGAGGGCCAGATACGCAGTATTTT
>NA|TRBJ2-3|NA|TRBV30
CAWSALAPDTQYF
TGTGCCTGGAGTGCTCTAGCTCCAGATACGCAGTATTTT
>NA|TRBJ1-1|NA|TRBV5-4
CASSLGARNTEAFF
TGTGCCAGCAGCTTGGGGGCCCGGAACACTGAAGCTTTCTTT
>NA|TRBJ1-1|NA|TRBV18
CASSQQGLVNTEAFF
TGTGCCAGCTCACAACAGGGTCTGGTGAACACTGAAGCTTTCTTT
>TRBD1|TRBJ2-6|NA|TRBV28
CASSPTGGSGANVLTF
TGTGCCAGCAGTCCGACAGGGGGCTCTGGGGCCAACGTCCTGACTTTC
>NA|TRBJ2-2|NA|TRBV10-3
CATKEGPANTGELFF
TGTGCCACCAAGGAGGGTCCCGCGAACACCGGGGAGCTGTTTTTT
>NA|TRBJ1-1|NA|TRBV30
CAWSVRGDTEAFF
TGTGCCTGGAGTGTCCGGGGAGACACTGAAGCTTTCTTT
>NA|TRBJ1-6|NA|TRBV28
CASIGQGYSPLHF
TGTGCCAGCATAGGGCAGGGCTATTCACCCCTCCACTTT
>NA|TRBJ2-5|NA|TRBV6-1
CASSESPSQGTQYF
TGTGCCAGCAGTGAAAGTCCTAGCCAGGGGACCCAGTACTTC
>NA|TRBJ2-7|NA|TRBV14
CASSPSSPYEQYF
TGTGCCAGCAGCCCCTCTTCCCCCTACGAGCAGTACTTC
>NA|TRBJ2-4|NA|TRBV6-1
CASSEALGQFNIQYF
TGTGCCAGCAGTGAAGCGCTAGGGCAGTTTAACATTCAGTACTTC
>NA|TRBJ2-3|NA|TRBV29-1
CSVAGFSTDTQYF
TGCAGCGTTGCGGGGTTCAGCACAGATACGCAGTATTTT
>NA|TRBJ1-2|NA|TRBV28
CASSLWPHGYTF
TGTGCCAGCAGTTTATGGCCGCATGGCTACACCTTC
>NA|TRBJ1-4|NA|TRBV15
CATSISGSTNEKLFF
TGTGCCACCAGCATCTCAGGGTCGACTAATGAAAAACTGTTTTTT
>NA|TRBJ1-4|NA|TRBV18
CASSWTASDEKLFF
TGTGCCAGCTCATGGACCGCCTCCGATGAAAAACTGTTTTTT
>NA|TRBJ1-3|NA|TRBV18
CASSPSVSGNTIYF
TGTGCCAGCTCACCTAGCGTCTCTGGAAACACCATATATTTT
>TRBD1|TRBJ2-1|NA|TRBV4-1
CASSQDRQGYNEQFF
TGCGCCAGCAGCCAAGATCGACAGGGGTACAATGAGCAGTTCTTC
>NA|TRBJ2-5|NA|TRBV29-1
CSVSQGASQETQYF
TGCAGCGTTTCCCAAGGGGCCAGCCAAGAGACCCAGTACTTC